The 28 T cell receptor beta chains below all came from one sample that was sequenced in a study of T cell repertoires in cytomegalovirus infection. Using its own MiXCR run on the reads, TCRdb lists one record per CDR3 protein. The repertoire holds around 530,000 distinct CDR3 sequences, with more than 20% as singletons. The sample taken for sequencing was PBMCs. The origin of the receptors is a human donor in good health (CMV status not recorded). Some clones in this sample may be carry-over from other donors' samples.

This clonotype was counted many times. The chain carries TRBV7-2 and TRBJ2-7; 10 nucleotides align to TRBD2. This CDR3 region has 14 residues. The trim removed 1 base at V and 4 bases at J, leaving 1 base unmatched. Germline values: CDR1 SGHTA, CDR2 FQGNSA. The CDR3 DNA reads TGTGCCAGCAGCTTAGAACTAGCGGGGTACGAGCAGTACTTC. The encoded protein is CASSLELAGYEQYF.

The V and J genes are TRBV28 and TRBJ2-7, with a possible D match to TRBD2 (5 bases). Trimming took 3 bases from V and 5 from J, leaving 14 bases between them. Germline CDR1 is MDHEN and CDR2 is SYDVKM. This CDR3 is 14 amino acids long. In nucleotides, the CDR3 is TGTGCCAGCAGTTTTGGAGGAGCTCAGAACGAGCAGTACTTC. Protein: CASSFGGAQNEQYF.

The chain is built from TRBV29-1 and TRBJ1-1; 8 bases fit TRBD1. Looked up from germline, CDR1 is SQVTM and CDR2 is ANQGSEA. Unmatched junction bases numbered 9, after V lost 3 bases and J lost 3 bases. This CDR3 has 15 amino acids. The CDR3 DNA is TGCAGCGTTGAGTACCAGGGGGCCCGATACACTGAAGCTTTCTTT. This sequence encodes CSVEYQGARYTEAFF.

The chain is built from TRBV11-2 and TRBJ2-2; the match to TRBD2 covers 10 bases. The length of the CDR3 is 16 residues. Trimming removed 7 bases from V and 6 bases from J; junction bases left unmatched: 11. Germline CDR1 is SGHAT and CDR2 is FQNNGV. In nucleotides, the CDR3 is TGTGCCAGCACCCTTAGGTCTAGCGGGAGACCCGGGGAGCTGTTTTTT. Translating gives CASTLRSSGRPGELFF.

J is TRBJ2-7 and V is TRBV7-2; TRBD2 might be the D (5 bases). V dropped 1 base and J dropped 3 bases, with 10 bases sitting between them. CDR3 length equals 14 residues. Germline CDR1 reads SGHTA; CDR2 reads FQGNSA. The CDR3, as DNA: TGTGCCAGCAGCTTAGGTGGGAGTAACTACGAGCAGTACTTC. Translating gives CASSLGGSNYEQYF.

The chain combines TRBV4-1 with TRBJ1-2, with 7 nucleotides matching TRBD1. V shed 3 bases and J 8 bases; nucleotides not matched to a gene: 12. In germline, CDR1 is MGHRA, CDR2 YSYEKL. This CDR3 comprises 15 residues. CDR3 DNA sequence: TGCGCCAGCAGCCATCTTAACAGGGGAGAAGGCGGCTACACCTTC. Protein sequence: CASSHLNRGEGGYTF.

This clonotype was counted a few times. The rearrangement joins TRBV6-2 or TRBV6-3 to TRBJ2-1; TRBD2 agrees at 11 bases. Germline CDR1 is MNHEY and CDR2 is SVGEGT. The CDR3 covers 20 residues. Germline trimming cut 2 bases from V and 3 bases from J; bases unmatched to any gene: 15. The CDR3 nucleotides are TGTGCCAGCAGTTACCCACAACGGCTAGCGGGAGGTTGGGGCTACAATGAGCAGTTCTTC. Protein sequence: CASSYPQRLAGGWGYNEQFF.

The table lists this clonotype with many counts. The CDR3 sequence: CASSPGTGEDGYTF. The CDR3 DNA follows: TGTGCCAGCAGCCCCGGGACAGGGGAAGATGGCTACACCTTC. V usage is TRBV7-9 and J usage is TRBJ1-2; 10 nucleotides line up with TRBD1. Germline CDR1 reads SEHNR; CDR2 reads FQNEAQ (reference sequence). After removal of 5 bases from V and 6 bases from J, the junction contained 6 bases not matched to a gene. The length of the CDR3 is 14 residues.

This clonotype was counted many times. The chain uses TRBV7-8 and TRBJ2-5; TRBD2 matches at 7 bases. CDR3 length: 16 amino acids. V dropped 4 bases and J dropped 1; count of bases not matched to a gene: 9. Germline-derived CDR1 and CDR2 are SGHVS and FQNEAQ. The CDR3 DNA sequence: TGTGCCAGCAGCTCATACATCCCTAGCGGCCAAGAGACCCAGTACTTC. Translating it yields CASSSYIPSGQETQYF.

The chain carries TRBV20-1 and TRBJ2-6, with 8 bases matching TRBD2. V trimming: 5 bases; J trimming: 4 bases; junction bases outside the gene matches: 7. CDR3 length equals 15 residues. Per germline, CDR1 DFQATT and CDR2 SNEGSKA (reference sequence). CDR3 coding DNA: TGCAGTGCTCCGGGGGGGGGAGCAGGGGCCAACGTCCTGACTTTC. Amino acids: CSAPGGGAGANVLTF.

This clonotype was counted a few times. This chain connects TRBV6-5 to TRBJ2-5; TRBD2 matches at 8 bases. This CDR3 has 16 amino acids. Trimming removed 4 bases from V and 1 base from J; junction bases left unmatched: 8. Germline assignment: CDR1 MNHEY and CDR2 SVGAGI. CDR3 protein: CASSLNSGVIQETQYF. CDR3 nucleotides: TGTGCCAGCAGTTTGAATAGCGGGGTAATCCAAGAGACCCAGTACTTC.

This clonotype showed up many times. CDR3 sequence: CASSLRAGGVSSYNEQFF. DNA of the CDR3: TGTGCCAGCAGCCTCCGGGCTGGAGGGGTGAGCTCCTACAATGAGCAGTTCTTC. This chain joins TRBV7-2 and TRBJ2-1, with D perhaps matching TRBD2 (6 bases). CDR1 and CDR2 from the germline V gene are SGHTA and FQGNSA. The length of the CDR3 is 18 residues. With 5 bases removed from V and 0 bases from J, the gap between germline ends came to 20 bases.

The rearrangement joins TRBV19 to TRBJ2-3; 9 positions match TRBD2. This CDR3 spans 17 amino acids. The ends lost 3 bases at V and 1 base at J; junction bases unmatched: 8. Germline V gene data show CDR1 as LNHDA and CDR2 as SQIVND (reference sequence). The CDR3: CASSIVGSSGGTDTQYF. The DNA of the CDR3 is TGTGCCAGTAGTATCGTGGGATCTAGCGGGGGCACAGATACGCAGTATTTT.

This clonotype was observed a handful of times. The genes are TRBV7-9 and TRBJ2-1; 9 bases map to TRBD1. J was trimmed by 4 bases and V by 4 bases; bases with no gene match: 5. Germline V CDR1 and CDR2: SEHNR, FQNEAQ (reference sequence). The CDR3 extends over 15 amino acids. The CDR3 region is CASSSGTGPYNEQFF. For the CDR3, the DNA is TGTGCCAGCAGCTCCGGGACAGGGCCTTACAATGAGCAGTTCTTC.

As to this clonotype: Given a much more abundant clone one base away, this may be a read error. In DNA, the CDR3 is TGTGCCAGCAGTCGGGACGGAGTTTATGGCTACACCTTC. Protein: CASSRDGVYGYTF. The V call is TRBV12-3 or TRBV12-4, the J call TRBJ1-2, with D possibly being TRBD1 (5 bases). The V gene lost 5 bases and the J gene lost 5 bases, with 12 bases spanning the gap. The CDR3 extends over 13 amino acids.

The gene calls are TRBV11-1 and TRBJ2-7, with 10 bases that match TRBD2. V lost 6 bases, J lost 4 bases, and 6 bases stayed unmatched. CDR3 size: 14 residues. Germline CDR1 reads SGHAT; CDR2 reads FQDESV (reference sequence). The CDR3 bases are TGTGCCAGCAGGCCGGGACTAGCGTCTTACGAGCAGTACTTC. Encoded protein: CASRPGLASYEQYF.

This chain uses TRBV6-4 with TRBJ1-2; tentatively, D is TRBD1 (6 bases). The ends were cut back, 6 bases at V and 6 bases at J, with 17 bases in the middle. The CDR3 consists of 14 residues. CDR1 is MRHNA, CDR2 SNTAGT, per germline. The chain's CDR3 is CASRGTGMEDGYTF. CDR3 coding DNA: TGTGCCAGCAGGGGAACAGGGATGGAGGATGGCTACACCTTC.

This clonotype has at least ten counts. The chain carries TRBV7-2 and TRBJ2-3, with 8 bases aligning to TRBD2. Per the germline V gene, CDR1 is SGHTA and CDR2 is FQGNSA. The trim removed 4 bases at V and 1 base at J, leaving 4 bases unmatched. This CDR3 contains 15 residues. CDR3 DNA sequence: TGTGCCAGCAGCTGGCGTAGCGGGGGCACAGATACGCAGTATTTT. Its protein is CASSWRSGGTDTQYF.

The genes are TRBV10-3 and TRBJ1-5, with D possibly matching TRBD1 (6 bases). The CDR3 spans 15 residues. V lost 0 bases and J 7 bases, leaving 13 bases between the germline ends. Germline V gives CDR1 ENHRY, CDR2 SYGVKD. The DNA for the CDR3 is TGTGCCATCAGTGAGTCGAAGGGGGGCGGCCAGCCCCAGCATTTT. Translation: CAISESKGGGQPQHF.

This clonotype showed up just a few times. The chain is built from TRBV7-8 and TRBJ1-4, with TRBD1 matching over 8 bases. This CDR3 is 17 amino acids long. The germline CDR1 and CDR2 sequences are SGHVS and FQNEAQ. J gave up 7 bases and V 6 bases, and 16 bases lay outside the gene matches. The DNA of the CDR3 is TGTGCCAGCAGTAGGGACAGGTGGGCTCCCGCTGGTGAAAAACTGTTTTTT. Translation: CASSRDRWAPAGEKLFF.

The chain combines TRBV4-2 with TRBJ2-1, with 7 bases matching TRBD2. The CDR3 is made up of 15 amino acids. Trimming took 0 bases from V and 7 from J; bases not matched to a gene: 6. The germline CDR1 and CDR2 sequences are LGHNA and YNFKEQ. CDR3: CASSQDAGEGNEQFF. DNA for the CDR3: TGTGCCAGCAGCCAAGATGCGGGAGAGGGGAATGAGCAGTTCTTC.

This clonotype was seen ten or more times. This chain connects TRBV7-2 to TRBJ1-3, with no clear D. The CDR3 sequence is 15 residues long. The germline gives CDR1 SGHTA, CDR2 FQGNSA. V was cut by 5 bases and J by 0 bases, with 11 bases left in between. CDR3 loop: CASSPEGLSGNTIYF. Written as DNA, the CDR3 is TGTGCCAGCAGCCCCGAGGGCCTCTCTGGAAACACCATATATTTT.

This clonotype came up a few times. The genes are TRBV19 and TRBJ1-5, with D maybe TRBD1 (5 bases). This CDR3 region has 13 residues. Germline CDR1 and CDR2: LNHDA and SQIVND (reference sequence). V lost 9 bases, J lost 6 bases, and 15 bases lay in between. In DNA form, the CDR3 reads TGTGCCAGCACTGGGACGGCCGGTCAGCCCCAGCATTTT. Amino acid sequence: CASTGTAGQPQHF. Variable domain in full (rest from reference TRBV19 and TRBJ1-5): DGGITQSPKYLFRKEGQNVTLSCEQNLNHDAMYWYRQDPGQGLRLIYYSQIVNDFQKGDIAEGYSVSREKKESFPLTVTSAQKNPTAFYLCASTGTAGQPQHFGDGTRLSIL.

This sequence joins TRBV15 and TRBJ2-5, with D possibly being TRBD2 (6 bases). Looked up from germline, CDR1 is LNHNV and CDR2 is YYDKDF (reference sequence). The CDR3 is made up of 15 amino acids. Deletions cut 7 bases from V and 9 bases from J, with 24 bases between. CDR3 nucleotide sequence: TGTGCCACCACTCCGAGCGGGCGCTACGAGGTAGCCCAGTACTTC. Translation gives CATTPSGRYEVAQYF.

The chain couples TRBV20-1 to TRBJ2-5; 8 nucleotides agree with TRBD2. CDR1 is DFQATT and CDR2 is SNEGSKA in the germline V gene (reference sequence). The V segment lost 2 bases and the J segment 5 bases; nucleotides outside the gene matches: 7. This CDR3 region has 14 residues. CDR3: CSARPGLGQETQYF. The CDR3 coding sequence is TGCAGTGCTAGACCGGGACTAGGTCAGGAGACCCAGTACTTC.

To note about this clonotype: Because the CDR3 is missing its conserved closing phenylalanine or tryptophan, this is likely a read error. V gene TRBV7-9 combines with J gene TRBJ1-1, with TRBD1 identical over 7 bases. The germline gives CDR1 SEHNR, CDR2 FQNEAQ (reference sequence). V was pared by 5 bases and J by 1 base, with 4 bases of the junction left unmatched. The CDR3 sequence is 14 residues long. The CDR3 is CASSLGTANTEAFS. DNA of the CDR3: TGTGCCAGCAGCCTCGGGACAGCGAACACTGAAGCTTTCTCT.

This clonotype has more than one count but fewer than ten. The chain joins TRBV4-1 to TRBJ1-2; D is possibly TRBD1 (6 bases). The V end was cut by 0 bases, the J end by 6 bases, with 14 bases between. Germline values: CDR1 MGHRA, CDR2 YSYEKL. The CDR3 runs 15 residues. The CDR3 region has the DNA TGCGCCAGCAGCCAAGATTACAGGGCAGTAAATGGCTACACCTTC. It translates to CASSQDYRAVNGYTF.

The chain has TRBV12-3 or TRBV12-4 and TRBJ2-7; D is unresolved. With 2 bases removed from V and 7 bases from J, the gap between germline ends came to 9 bases. This CDR3 contains 12 residues. CDR3 residues: CASSLIGGEQYV. The CDR3 region has the DNA TGTGCCAGCAGTTTAATTGGCGGAGAGCAGTACGTC.